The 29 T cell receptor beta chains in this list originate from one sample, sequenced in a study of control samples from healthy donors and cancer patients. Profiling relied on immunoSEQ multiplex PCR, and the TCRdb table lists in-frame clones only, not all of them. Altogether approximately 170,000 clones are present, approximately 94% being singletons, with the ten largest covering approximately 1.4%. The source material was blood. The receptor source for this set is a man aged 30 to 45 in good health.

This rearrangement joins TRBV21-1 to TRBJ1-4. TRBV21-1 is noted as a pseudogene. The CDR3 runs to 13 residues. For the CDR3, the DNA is TGTGCCAGCAGCACCCTATTTCCAGAAAAACTGTTTTTT. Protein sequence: CASSTLFPEKLFF.

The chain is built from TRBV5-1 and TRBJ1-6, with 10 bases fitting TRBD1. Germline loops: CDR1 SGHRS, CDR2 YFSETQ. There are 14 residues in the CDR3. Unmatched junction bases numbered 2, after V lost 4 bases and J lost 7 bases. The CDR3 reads CASSPDRGNSPLHF. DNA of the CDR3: TGCGCCAGCAGCCCGGACAGGGGGAATTCACCCCTCCACTTT.

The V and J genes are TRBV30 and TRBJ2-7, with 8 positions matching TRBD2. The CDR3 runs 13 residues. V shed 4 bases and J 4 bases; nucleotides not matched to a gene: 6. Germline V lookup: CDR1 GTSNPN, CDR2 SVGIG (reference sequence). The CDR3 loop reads CAWTSGLLYEQYF. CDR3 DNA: TGTGCCTGGACTAGCGGGCTGTTATACGAGCAGTACTTC.

The CDR3: CASSFEETQYF. The CDR3 DNA follows: TGTGCCAGCAGCTTCGAAGAGACCCAGTACTTC. J is TRBJ2-5 and V is TRBV5-6; D is unresolved. The V and J ends lost 2 bases and 3 bases respectively, with 2 bases between them. The CDR3 totals 11 residues. CDR1 and CDR2 from the germline V gene are SGHDT and YYEEEE.

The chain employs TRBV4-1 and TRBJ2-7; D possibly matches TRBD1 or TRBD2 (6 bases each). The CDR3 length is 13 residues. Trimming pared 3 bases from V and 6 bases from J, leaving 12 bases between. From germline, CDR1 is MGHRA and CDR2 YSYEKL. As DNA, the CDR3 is TGCGCCAGCAGCCATGGGGGCGGGATCGAGCAGTACTTC. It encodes CASSHGGGIEQYF.

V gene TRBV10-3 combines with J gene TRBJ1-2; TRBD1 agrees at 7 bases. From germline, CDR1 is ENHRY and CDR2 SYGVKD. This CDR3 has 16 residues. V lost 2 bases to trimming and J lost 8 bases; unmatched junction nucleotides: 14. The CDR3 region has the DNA TGTGCCATCAGTGAGGCACGGGACAGATTGTTCTGGGGCTACACCTTC. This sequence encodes CAISEARDRLFWGYTF.

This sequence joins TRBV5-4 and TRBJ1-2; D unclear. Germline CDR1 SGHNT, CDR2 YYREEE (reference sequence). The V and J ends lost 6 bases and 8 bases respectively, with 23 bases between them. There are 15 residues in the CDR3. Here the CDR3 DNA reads TGTGCCAGCAATCTCCCGGCAGACGGTCCTATGGGCTACACCTTC. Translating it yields CASNLPADGPMGYTF.

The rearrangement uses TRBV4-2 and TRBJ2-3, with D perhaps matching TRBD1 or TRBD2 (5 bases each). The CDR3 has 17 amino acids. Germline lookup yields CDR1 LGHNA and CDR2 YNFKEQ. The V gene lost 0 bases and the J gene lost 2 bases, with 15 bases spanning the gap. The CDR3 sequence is CASSQEGRGRTTDTQYF. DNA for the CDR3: TGTGCCAGCAGCCAAGAAGGACGGGGCCGGACCACAGATACGCAGTATTTT.

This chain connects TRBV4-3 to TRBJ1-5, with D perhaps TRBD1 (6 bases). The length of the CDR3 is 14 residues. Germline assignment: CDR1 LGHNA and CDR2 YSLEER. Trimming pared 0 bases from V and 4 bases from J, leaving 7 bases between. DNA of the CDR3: TGCGCCAGCAGCCAAGATCAGGGGAATCAGCCCCAGCATTTT. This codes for CASSQDQGNQPQHF.

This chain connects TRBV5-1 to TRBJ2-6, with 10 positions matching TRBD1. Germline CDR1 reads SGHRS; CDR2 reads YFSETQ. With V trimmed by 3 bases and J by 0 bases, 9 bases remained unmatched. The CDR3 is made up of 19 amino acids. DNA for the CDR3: TGCGCCAGCAGCTCCCCCCCGGGACAGGGGAACTCTGGGGCCAACGTCCTGACTTTC. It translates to CASSSPPGQGNSGANVLTF.

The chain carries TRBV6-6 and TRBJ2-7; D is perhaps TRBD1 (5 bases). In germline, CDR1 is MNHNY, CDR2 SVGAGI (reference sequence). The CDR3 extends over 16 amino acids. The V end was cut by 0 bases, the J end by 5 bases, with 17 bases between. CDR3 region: CASSYSPETALHEQYF. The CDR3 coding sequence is TGTGCCAGCAGTTACTCCCCGGAGACAGCTCTCCACGAGCAGTACTTC.

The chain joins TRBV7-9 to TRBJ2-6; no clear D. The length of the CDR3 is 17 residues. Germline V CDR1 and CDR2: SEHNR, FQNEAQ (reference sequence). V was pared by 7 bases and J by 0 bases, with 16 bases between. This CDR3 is CASTQGRPSSGANVLTF. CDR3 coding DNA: TGTGCCAGCACGCAAGGTAGGCCGAGCTCTGGGGCCAACGTCCTGACTTTC.

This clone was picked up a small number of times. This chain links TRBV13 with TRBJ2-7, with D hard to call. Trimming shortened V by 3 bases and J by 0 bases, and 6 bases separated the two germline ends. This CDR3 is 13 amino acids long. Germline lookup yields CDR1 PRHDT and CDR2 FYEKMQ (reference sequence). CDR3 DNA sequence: TGTGCCAGCAGCTTTAGATACTCCTACGAGCAGTACTTC. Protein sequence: CASSFRYSYEQYF.

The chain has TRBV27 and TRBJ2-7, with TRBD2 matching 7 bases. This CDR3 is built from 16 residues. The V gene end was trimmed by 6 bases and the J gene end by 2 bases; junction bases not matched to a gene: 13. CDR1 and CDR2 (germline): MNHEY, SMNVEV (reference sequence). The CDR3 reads CASSTGGPGVAYEQYF. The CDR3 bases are TGTGCCAGCAGCACGGGGGGTCCGGGAGTCGCCTACGAGCAGTACTTC.

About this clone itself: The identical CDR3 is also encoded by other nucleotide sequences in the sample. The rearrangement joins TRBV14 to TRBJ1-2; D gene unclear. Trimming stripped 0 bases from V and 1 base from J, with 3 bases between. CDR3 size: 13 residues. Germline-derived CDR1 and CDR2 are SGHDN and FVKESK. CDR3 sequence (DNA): TGTGCCAGCAGCCAAGACCGTAACTATGGCTACACCTTC. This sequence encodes CASSQDRNYGYTF.

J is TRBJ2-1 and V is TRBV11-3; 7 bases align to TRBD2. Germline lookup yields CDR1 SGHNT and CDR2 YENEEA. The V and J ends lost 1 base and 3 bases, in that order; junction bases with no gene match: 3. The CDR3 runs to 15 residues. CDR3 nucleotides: TGTGCCAGCAGCTTAGCGGGAGGTCTCTACAATGAGCAGTTCTTC. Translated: CASSLAGGLYNEQFF.

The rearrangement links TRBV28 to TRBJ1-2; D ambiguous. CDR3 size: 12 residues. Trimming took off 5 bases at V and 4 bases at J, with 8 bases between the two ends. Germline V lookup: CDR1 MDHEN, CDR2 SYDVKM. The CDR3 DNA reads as TGTGCCAGCAGTAACAGATTCTATGGCTACACCTTC. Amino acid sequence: CASSNRFYGYTF.

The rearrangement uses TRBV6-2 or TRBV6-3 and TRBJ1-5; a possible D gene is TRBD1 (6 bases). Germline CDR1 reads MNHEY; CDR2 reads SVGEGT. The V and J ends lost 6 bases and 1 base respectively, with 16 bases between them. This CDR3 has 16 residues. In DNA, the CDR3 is TGTGCCAGCAGCCGAACAGGGATTAGGAGCAATCAGCCCCAGCATTTT. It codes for CASSRTGIRSNQPQHF.

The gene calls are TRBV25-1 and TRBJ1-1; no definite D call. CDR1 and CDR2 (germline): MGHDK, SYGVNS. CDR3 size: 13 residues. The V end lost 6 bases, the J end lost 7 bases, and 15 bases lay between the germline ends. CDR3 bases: TGTGCCAGCAGCACCCTAGGAGGAATTGAAGCTTTCTTT. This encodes CASSTLGGIEAFF.

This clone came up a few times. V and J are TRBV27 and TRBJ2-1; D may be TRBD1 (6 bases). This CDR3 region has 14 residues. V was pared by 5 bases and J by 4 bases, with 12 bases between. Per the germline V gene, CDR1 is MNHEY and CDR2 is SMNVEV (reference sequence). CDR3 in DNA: TGTGCCAGCAGTATTCAAGACAGGTACAATGAGCAGTTCTTC. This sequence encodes CASSIQDRYNEQFF.

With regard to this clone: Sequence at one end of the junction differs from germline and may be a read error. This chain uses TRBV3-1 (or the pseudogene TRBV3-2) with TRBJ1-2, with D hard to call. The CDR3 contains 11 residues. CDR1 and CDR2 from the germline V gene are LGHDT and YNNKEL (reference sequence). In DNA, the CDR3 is TGTGCCAGCAGCCTCCAAGGATCTAAAGTTTTC. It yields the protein CASSLQGSKVF.

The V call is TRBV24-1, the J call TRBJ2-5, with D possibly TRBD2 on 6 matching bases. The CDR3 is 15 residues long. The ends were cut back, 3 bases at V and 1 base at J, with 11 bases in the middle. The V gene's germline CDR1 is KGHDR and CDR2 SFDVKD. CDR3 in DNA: TGTGCCACCAGTGATAACGGGGGTCCCCAAGAGACCCAGTACTTC. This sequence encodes CATSDNGGPQETQYF.

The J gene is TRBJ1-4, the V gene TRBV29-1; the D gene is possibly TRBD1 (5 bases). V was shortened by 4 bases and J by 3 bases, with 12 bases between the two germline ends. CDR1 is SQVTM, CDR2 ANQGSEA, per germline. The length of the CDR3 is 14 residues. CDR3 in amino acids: CSVADGAANEKLFF. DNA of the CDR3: TGCAGCGTTGCAGACGGGGCGGCTAATGAAAAACTGTTTTTT. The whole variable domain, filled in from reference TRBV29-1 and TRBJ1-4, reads SAVISQKPSRDICQRGTSLTIQCQVDSQVTMMFWYRQQPGQSLTLIATANQGSEATYESGFVIDKFPISRPNLTFSTLTVSNMSPEDSSIYLCSVADGAANEKLFFGSGTQLSVL.

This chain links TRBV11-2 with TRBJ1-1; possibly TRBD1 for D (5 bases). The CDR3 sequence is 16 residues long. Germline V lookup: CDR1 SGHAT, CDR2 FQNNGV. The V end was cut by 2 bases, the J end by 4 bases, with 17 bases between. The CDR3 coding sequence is TGTGCCAGCAGCTTACCCTCTGGGGGACTGAGCACTGAAGCTTTCTTT. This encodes CASSLPSGGLSTEAFF.

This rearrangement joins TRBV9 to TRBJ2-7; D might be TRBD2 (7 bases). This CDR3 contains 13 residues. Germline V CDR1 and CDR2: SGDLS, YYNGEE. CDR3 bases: TGTGCAAGCTCCTCCGGGGGGCACTACGAGCAGTACTTC. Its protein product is CASSSGGHYEQYF.

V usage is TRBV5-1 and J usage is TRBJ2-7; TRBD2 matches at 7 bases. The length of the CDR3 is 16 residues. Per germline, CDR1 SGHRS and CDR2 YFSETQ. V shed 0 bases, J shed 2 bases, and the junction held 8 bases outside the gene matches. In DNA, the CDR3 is TGCGCCAGCAGCTTGGCAGGACTAGAAATCGCCTACGAGCAGTACTTC. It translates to CASSLAGLEIAYEQYF.

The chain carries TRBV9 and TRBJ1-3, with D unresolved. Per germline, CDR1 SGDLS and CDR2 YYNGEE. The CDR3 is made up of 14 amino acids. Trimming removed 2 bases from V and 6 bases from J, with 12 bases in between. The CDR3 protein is CASSVYGSPNTIYF. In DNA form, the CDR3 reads TGTGCCAGCAGCGTCTATGGGTCCCCAAACACCATATATTTT.

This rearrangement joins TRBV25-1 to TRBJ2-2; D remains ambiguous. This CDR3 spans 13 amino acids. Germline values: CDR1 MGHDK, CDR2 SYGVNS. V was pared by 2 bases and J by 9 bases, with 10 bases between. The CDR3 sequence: CASSENRLRELFF. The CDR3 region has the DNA TGTGCCAGCAGTGAAAATCGGTTACGGGAGCTGTTTTTT.

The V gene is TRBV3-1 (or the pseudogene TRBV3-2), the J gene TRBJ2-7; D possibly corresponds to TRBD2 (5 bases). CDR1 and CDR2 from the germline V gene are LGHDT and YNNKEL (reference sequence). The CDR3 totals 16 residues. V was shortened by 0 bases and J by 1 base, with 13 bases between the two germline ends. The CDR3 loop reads CASSQDAGTLSYEQYF. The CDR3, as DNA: TGTGCCAGCAGCCAAGATGCGGGCACCCTGTCCTACGAGCAGTACTTC.